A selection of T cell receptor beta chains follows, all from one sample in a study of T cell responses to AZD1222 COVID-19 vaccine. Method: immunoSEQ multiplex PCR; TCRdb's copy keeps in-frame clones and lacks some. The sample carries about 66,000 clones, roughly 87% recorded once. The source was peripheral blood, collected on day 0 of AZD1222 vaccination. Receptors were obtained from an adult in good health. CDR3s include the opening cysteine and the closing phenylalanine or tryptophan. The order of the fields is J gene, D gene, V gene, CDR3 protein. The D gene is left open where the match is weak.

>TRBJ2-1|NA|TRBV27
CASSLPSQGGKREQFF
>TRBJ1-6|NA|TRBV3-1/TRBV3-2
CASSHQGFSKNSPLHF
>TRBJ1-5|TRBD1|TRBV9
CASSAGGGGNQPQHF
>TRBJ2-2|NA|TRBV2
CASKQGYAGELFF
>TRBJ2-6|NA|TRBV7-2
CASSQRQSGANVLTF
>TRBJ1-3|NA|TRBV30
CAWSQQASGNTIYF
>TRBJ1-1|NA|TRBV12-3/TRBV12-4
CASSLSSNTEAFF
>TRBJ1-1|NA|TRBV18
CASAPGILGEAFF
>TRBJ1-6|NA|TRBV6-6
CASTTGVRGYSPLHF
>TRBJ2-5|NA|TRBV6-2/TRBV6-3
CASSSPTGQETQYF
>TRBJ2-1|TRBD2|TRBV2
CASSALAGRGNEQFF
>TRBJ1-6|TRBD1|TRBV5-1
CASSDRANSPLHF
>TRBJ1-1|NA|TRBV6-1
CASSDSRGRAFF
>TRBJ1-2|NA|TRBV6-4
CASSDSRNYGYTF
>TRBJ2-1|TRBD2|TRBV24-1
CATSDAGLAGYNEQFF
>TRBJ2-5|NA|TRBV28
CATMIREGGTQYF
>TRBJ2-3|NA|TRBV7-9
CASSIALGFTDTQYF
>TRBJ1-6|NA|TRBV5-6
CASYPGRRIPSPLHF
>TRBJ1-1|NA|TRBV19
CASSIIGRGVNTEAFF
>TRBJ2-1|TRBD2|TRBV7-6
CASSFSRGLAGGNEQFF
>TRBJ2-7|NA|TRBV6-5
CASSYGRTVYEQYF
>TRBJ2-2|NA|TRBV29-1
CSVEEGKTNTGELFF